What follows are 22 T cell receptor beta chains derived from one specimen sequenced in a study of OX40 agonist ivuxolimab in advanced cancers. Clones were sequenced by immunoSEQ multiplex PCR, and TCRdb holds only the in-frame ones, with some missing. The sample holds over 95,000 clones; about 96% are singletons and the top ten take 2% to 2.5%. Sequenced material: CD4+ or CD8+ T cells sorted from blood, taken in a trial of the OX40 agonist ivuxolimab. The receptors stem from an adult with an advanced solid tumor such as melanoma, head and neck, liver or kidney cancer.

This clone was detected a few times. The rearrangement joins TRBV27 to TRBJ1-6; possible D gene TRBD1, 6 bases. Germline CDR1 MNHEY, CDR2 SMNVEV (reference sequence). The CDR3 contains 14 residues. V was clipped by 0 bases and J by 8 bases, with 8 bases between them. The CDR3 nucleotides are TGTGCCAGCAGTTTATCCTCAGGGGATTCACCCCTCCACTTT. Translating gives CASSLSSGDSPLHF.

The J gene is TRBJ2-6, the V gene TRBV4-1; 7 bases are shared with TRBD1. J gave up 2 bases and V 0 bases, and 1 base lay outside the gene matches. This CDR3 comprises 16 residues. CDR1 is MGHRA and CDR2 is YSYEKL in the germline V gene. CDR3 in amino acids: CASSQDRGTGANVLTF. The CDR3 DNA is TGCGCCAGCAGCCAAGACAGGGGGACTGGGGCCAACGTCCTGACTTTC.

As to this clone: Other DNA sequences in the sample encode the same CDR3. The chain links TRBV27 to TRBJ2-7, with 7 nucleotides matching TRBD1. Germline CDR1 reads MNHEY; CDR2 reads SMNVEV (reference sequence). V was clipped by 4 bases and J by 0 bases; unmatched bases: 3. This CDR3 spans 14 amino acids. CDR3: CASSSRQGSYEQYF. Here the CDR3 DNA reads TGTGCCAGCAGTTCGAGACAGGGCTCCTACGAGCAGTACTTC.

This chain connects TRBV6-1 to TRBJ1-6; maybe TRBD1 (5 bases). CDR3 length equals 15 residues. Trimming shortened V by 6 bases and J by 0 bases, and 9 bases separated the two germline ends. From germline, CDR1 is MNHNS and CDR2 SASEGT. The CDR3: CASSDGTSYNSPLHF. The CDR3 DNA reads TGTGCCAGCAGCGACGGGACCTCCTATAATTCACCCCTCCACTTT.

The V gene is TRBV4-3, the J gene TRBJ1-6; D unresolved. The CDR3 is 17 amino acids. The V and J ends lost 0 bases and 2 bases respectively, with 11 bases between them. The V gene's germline CDR1 is LGHNA and CDR2 YSLEER. The CDR3 sequence: CASSQEVRRTYNSPLHF. For the CDR3, the DNA is TGCGCCAGCAGCCAAGAAGTACGGAGGACCTATAATTCACCCCTCCACTTT.

J is TRBJ2-1 and V is TRBV27; D is tentatively TRBD1 or TRBD2 (5 bases each). The CDR3 is 12 residues long. V was clipped by 5 bases and J by 12 bases, with 14 bases between them. Germline lookup yields CDR1 MNHEY and CDR2 SMNVEV (reference sequence). The DNA of the CDR3 is TGTGCCAGCAGTCAAGGGACGGTTAGGCAGTTCTTC. It codes for CASSQGTVRQFF.

This chain links TRBV19 with TRBJ2-1, with TRBD1 identical over 7 bases. Losses at the gene ends were 3 bases for V and 6 bases for J; bases not matched to a gene: 20. CDR1 is LNHDA and CDR2 is SQIVND in the germline V gene (reference sequence). CDR3 length: 19 residues. The CDR3 coding sequence is TGTGCCAGTAGTATCGCCGGGACAGAGGGCCCAGGTCGTGGCAATGAGCAGTTCTTC. This sequence encodes CASSIAGTEGPGRGNEQFF.

The J gene is TRBJ2-1, the V gene TRBV7-9; TRBD1 aligns across 9 bases. This CDR3 comprises 14 residues. Germline CDR1 is SEHNR and CDR2 is FQNEAQ (reference sequence). The V gene end was trimmed by 6 bases and the J gene end by 6 bases; junction bases not matched to a gene: 6. The CDR3 sequence is CASRPGQGFNEQFF. The DNA of the CDR3 is TGTGCCAGCAGGCCGGGACAGGGTTTCAATGAGCAGTTCTTC.

Points on this clone: The sample carries other DNA sequences with the same CDR3. V usage is TRBV28 and J usage is TRBJ2-2; TRBD1 matches at 8 bases. The CDR3 runs to 17 residues. Per the germline V gene, CDR1 is MDHEN and CDR2 is SYDVKM. Unmatched junction bases numbered 11, after V lost 3 bases and J lost 5 bases. The CDR3 region is CASSFQGAGPGTGELFF. The CDR3 DNA is TGTGCCAGCAGTTTTCAGGGGGCGGGGCCGGGGACCGGGGAGCTGTTTTTT.

This rearrangement joins TRBV7-9 to TRBJ2-7; 7 bases fit TRBD2. V lost 5 bases to trimming and J lost 6 bases; unmatched junction nucleotides: 7. Germline loops: CDR1 SEHNR, CDR2 FQNEAQ (reference sequence). The CDR3 sequence is 13 residues long. The CDR3 region is CASSGGENLEQYF. CDR3 sequence (DNA): TGTGCCAGCAGCGGGGGGGAGAACCTCGAGCAGTACTTC.

The chain links TRBV27 to TRBJ2-5; tentative D call: TRBD2 (7 bases). The germline V gene has CDR1 MNHEY and CDR2 SMNVEV (reference sequence). This CDR3 spans 16 amino acids. The ends were cut back, 3 bases at V and 7 bases at J, with 21 bases in the middle. The CDR3: CASSFVGGDSRVTQYF. DNA of the CDR3: TGTGCCAGCAGTTTCGTAGGGGGGGACTCCCGTGTGACCCAGTACTTC.

The V gene is TRBV4-3, the J gene TRBJ2-1; D ambiguous. There are 15 residues in the CDR3. Germline V gives CDR1 LGHNA, CDR2 YSLEER. Trimming removed 4 bases at V and 0 bases at J, with 10 bases between. The CDR3 sequence is CASSPGGGSYNEQFF. CDR3 in DNA: TGCGCCAGCAGCCCGGGTGGCGGCTCCTACAATGAGCAGTTCTTC.

The genes are TRBV2 and TRBJ1-6; TRBD1 might be the D (6 bases). CDR3 length equals 13 residues. Between the trimmed V and J ends, which lost 3 bases and 7 bases, there was a span of 7 bases. Germline assignment: CDR1 SNHLY and CDR2 FYNNEI. The CDR3 protein is CASSDTGNSPLHF. The CDR3 DNA reads TGTGCCAGCAGTGATACAGGGAATTCACCCCTCCACTTT.

This CDR3 reads CASRPPGQNTEAFF. The CDR3 DNA is TGTGCCAGCAGGCCCCCGGGACAGAACACTGAAGCTTTCTTT. The chain uses TRBV11-2 and TRBJ1-1, with D perhaps TRBD1 (6 bases). The CDR3 extends over 14 amino acids. The V gene lost 6 bases and the J gene lost 1 base, with 12 bases spanning the gap. Germline V gene data show CDR1 as SGHAT and CDR2 as FQNNGV.

The chain couples TRBV5-1 to TRBJ2-7, with D perhaps being TRBD1 or TRBD2 (5 bases each). The CDR3 loop spans 14 amino acids. Trimming shortened V by 4 bases and J by 2 bases, and 13 bases separated the two germline ends. From germline, CDR1 is SGHRS and CDR2 YFSETQ. This CDR3 reads CASSPGEGPYEQYF. In DNA form, the CDR3 reads TGCGCCAGCAGCCCAGGTGAGGGGCCCTACGAGCAGTACTTC.

The chain is built from TRBV25-1 and TRBJ2-1; unclear D gene. Trimming cost V 1 base and J 3 bases, with 4 bases left between them. This CDR3 has 13 residues. Germline values: CDR1 MGHDK, CDR2 SYGVNS. This chain's CDR3 is CASSEWLYNEQFF. In nucleotides, the CDR3 is TGTGCCAGCAGTGAATGGCTCTACAATGAGCAGTTCTTC. Filled out from reference TRBV25-1 and TRBJ2-1, the complete variable domain reads EADIYQTPRYLVIGTGKKITLECSQTMGHDKMYWYQQDPGMELHLIHYSYGVNSTEKGDLSSESTVSRIRTEHFPLTLESARPSHTSQYLCASSEWLYNEQFFGPGTRLTVL.

This clone was observed once. V and J are TRBV29-1 and TRBJ2-2; 9 bases line up with TRBD1. Germline V gives CDR1 SQVTM, CDR2 ANQGSEA. With 3 bases clipped from V and 6 bases from J, the junction kept 5 bases outside the gene matches. The CDR3 has 14 amino acids. The DNA for the CDR3 is TGCAGCGTTGATAGACAGGGGGAAGCCGGGGAGCTGTTTTTT. It specifies CSVDRQGEAGELFF.

The chain links TRBV28 to TRBJ2-3; TRBD2 is a possible D gene (5 bases). Trimming took off 7 bases at V and 2 bases at J, with 13 bases between the two ends. The CDR3 sequence is 14 residues long. In germline, CDR1 is MDHEN, CDR2 SYDVKM. This chain's CDR3 is CASNTGIDTDTQYF. As DNA, the CDR3 is TGTGCCAGCAACACCGGGATTGACACAGATACGCAGTATTTT.

The rearrangement uses TRBV2 and TRBJ2-7; TRBD1 is a possible D gene (5 bases). Germline lookup yields CDR1 SNHLY and CDR2 FYNNEI. With 11 bases removed from V and 3 bases from J, the gap between germline ends came to 11 bases. The CDR3 covers 11 residues. This CDR3 reads CAGRQNYEQYF. The CDR3 DNA reads as TGTGCCGGTCGACAGAACTACGAGCAGTACTTC.

J is TRBJ2-7 and V is TRBV6-1; 7 bases fit TRBD1. CDR3 size: 13 residues. Germline CDR1 MNHNS, CDR2 SASEGT. V shed 7 bases, J shed 0 bases, and the junction held 3 bases outside the gene matches. The CDR3 nucleotides are TGTGCCAGCAAGGGGACAGTCTCCTACGAGCAGTACTTC. Residues: CASKGTVSYEQYF.

The chain recombines TRBV7-8 with TRBJ2-1; 12 bases match TRBD2. V gave up 5 bases and J gave up 6 bases; unmatched junction bases: 5. The germline gives CDR1 SGHVS, CDR2 FQNEAQ. The CDR3 extends over 15 amino acids. The CDR3 spells CASSLPGLAGNEQFF. CDR3 sequence (DNA): TGTGCCAGCAGCCTACCGGGACTAGCGGGCAATGAGCAGTTCTTC.

The chain combines TRBV5-5 with TRBJ1-1, with D possibly being TRBD1 (5 bases). The V gene's germline CDR1 is SGHKS and CDR2 YYEKEE (reference sequence). The CDR3 runs to 13 residues. With 4 bases removed from V and 1 base from J, the gap between germline ends came to 8 bases. The CDR3 DNA sequence: TGTGCCAGCAGCGTTACAGGGAACACTGAAGCTTTCTTT. This gives the protein CASSVTGNTEAFF.